This T cell receptor beta chain was recovered during a study of T cells of healthy individuals. The CDR3 covers 13 residues. V was clipped by 1 base and J by 8 bases, with 8 bases between them. Per germline, CDR1 SGHTA and CDR2 FQGNSA. Each CDR3 protein is one row after TCRdb ran MiXCR on the 5' RACE reads. The table shows about 60,000 distinct CDR3 sequences, with around 15% occurring only once. V and J are TRBV7-2 and TRBJ1-4; the D gene is possibly TRBD1 (6 bases). This TCR was sampled from a human donor in good health. The CDR3, as DNA: TGTGCCAGCAGCTTAGGGGGGCGAGAAAAACTGTTTTTT. Its translation: CASSLGGREKLFF.